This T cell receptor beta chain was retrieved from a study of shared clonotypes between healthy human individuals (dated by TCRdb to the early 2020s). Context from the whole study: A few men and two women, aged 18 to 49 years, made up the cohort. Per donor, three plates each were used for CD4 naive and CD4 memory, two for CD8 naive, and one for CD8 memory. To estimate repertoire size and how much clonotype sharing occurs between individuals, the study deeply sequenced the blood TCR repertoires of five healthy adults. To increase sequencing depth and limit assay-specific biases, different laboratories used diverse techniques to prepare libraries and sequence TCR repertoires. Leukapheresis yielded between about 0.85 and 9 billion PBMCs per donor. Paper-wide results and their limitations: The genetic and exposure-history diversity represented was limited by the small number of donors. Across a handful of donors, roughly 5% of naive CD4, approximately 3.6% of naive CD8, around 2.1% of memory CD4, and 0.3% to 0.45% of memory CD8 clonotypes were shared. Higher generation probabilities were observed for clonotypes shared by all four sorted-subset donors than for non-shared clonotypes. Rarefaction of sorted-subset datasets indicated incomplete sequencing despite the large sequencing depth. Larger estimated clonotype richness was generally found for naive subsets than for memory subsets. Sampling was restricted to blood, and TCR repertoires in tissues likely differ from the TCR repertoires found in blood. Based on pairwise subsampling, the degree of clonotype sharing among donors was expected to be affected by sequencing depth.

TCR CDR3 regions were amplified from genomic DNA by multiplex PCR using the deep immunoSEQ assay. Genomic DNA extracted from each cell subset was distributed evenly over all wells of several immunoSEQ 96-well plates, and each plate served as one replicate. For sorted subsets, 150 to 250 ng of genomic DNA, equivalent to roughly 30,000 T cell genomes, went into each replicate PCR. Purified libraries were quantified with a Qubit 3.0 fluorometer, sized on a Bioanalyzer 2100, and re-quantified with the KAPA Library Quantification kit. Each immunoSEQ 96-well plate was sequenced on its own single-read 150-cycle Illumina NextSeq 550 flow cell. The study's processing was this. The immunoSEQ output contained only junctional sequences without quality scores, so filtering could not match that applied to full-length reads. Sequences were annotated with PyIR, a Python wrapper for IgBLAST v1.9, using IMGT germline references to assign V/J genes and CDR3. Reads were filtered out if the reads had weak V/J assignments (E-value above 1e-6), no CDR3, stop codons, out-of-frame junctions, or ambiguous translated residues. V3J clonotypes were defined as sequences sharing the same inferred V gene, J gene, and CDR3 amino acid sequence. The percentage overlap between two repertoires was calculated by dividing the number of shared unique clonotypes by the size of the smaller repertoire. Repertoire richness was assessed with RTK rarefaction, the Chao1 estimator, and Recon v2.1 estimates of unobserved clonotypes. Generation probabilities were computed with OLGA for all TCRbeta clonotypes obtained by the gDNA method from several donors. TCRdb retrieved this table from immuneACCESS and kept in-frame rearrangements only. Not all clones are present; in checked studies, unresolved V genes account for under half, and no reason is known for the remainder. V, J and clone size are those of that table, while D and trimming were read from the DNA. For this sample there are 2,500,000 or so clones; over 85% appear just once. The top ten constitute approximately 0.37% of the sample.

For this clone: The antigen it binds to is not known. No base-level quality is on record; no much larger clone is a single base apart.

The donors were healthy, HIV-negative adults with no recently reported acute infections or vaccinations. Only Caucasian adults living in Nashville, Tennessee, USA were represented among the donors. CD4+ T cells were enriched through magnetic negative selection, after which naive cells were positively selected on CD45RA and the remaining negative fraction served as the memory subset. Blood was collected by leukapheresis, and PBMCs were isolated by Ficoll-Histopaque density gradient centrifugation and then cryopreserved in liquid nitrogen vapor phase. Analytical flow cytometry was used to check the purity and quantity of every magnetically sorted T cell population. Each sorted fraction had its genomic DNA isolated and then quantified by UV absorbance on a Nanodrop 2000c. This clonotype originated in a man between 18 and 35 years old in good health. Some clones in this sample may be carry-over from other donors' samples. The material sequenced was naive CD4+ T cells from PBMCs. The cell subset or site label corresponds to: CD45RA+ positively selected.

In nucleotides, the sequence is TGTGCCAGCAGACTAGCCGGGACAGGGAGATATAGCAATCAGCCCCAGCATTTT. Its protein reads: CASRLAGTGRYSNQPQHF. This chain joins TRBV27 to TRBJ1-5, and 9 junctional nucleotides match TRBD1. According to the germline V gene (reference sequence), CDR1 reads MNHEY and CDR2 reads SMNVEV. At the junction V is shortened by 6 bases and J by 0 bases; bases outside the gene matches: 12. The CDR3 numbers 18 residues from cysteine through phenylalanine. Only the CDR3 DNA stays, 54 bases, in frame from base 1.